A selection of T cell receptor beta chains follows, all from one sample in a study of molecular identifiers for immune sequencing clone quantification. TCRdb analysed the PCR reads with MiXCR anew, one entry per CDR3 protein. The repertoire consists of about 100,000 distinct CDR3 sequences, with roughly 38% occurring once and the leading ten covering less than 5%. The material sequenced was naive CD8+ T cells from blood, with Jurkat cell RNA spiked in. The source of these receptors is a human donor in good health. Some libraries in this study had Jurkat cell RNA spiked in. Each CDR3 is given with its conserved first and last residue. A D gene is named only where the DNA matches it firmly. The size of a clone is reported for some rows only, either as once, few or many, or as a class for expanded clones.

d_call: NA
j_call: TRBJ2-3
v_call: TRBV7-8
clone_size: many
cdr3_nt: TGTGCCAGCGAGGGTTCGTCCCGGCGGACCACAGATACGCAGTATTTT
cdr3_aa: CASEGSSRRTTDTQYF

d_call: NA
j_call: TRBJ2-3
v_call: TRBV12-3/TRBV12-4
clone_size: few
cdr3_nt: TGTGCCAGCAGTCCGGAAGATGGTGATACGCAGTATTTT
cdr3_aa: CASSPEDGDTQYF

d_call: NA
j_call: TRBJ2-1
v_call: TRBV7-8
clone_size: many
cdr3_nt: TGTGCCAGCAGCTTAGCTCCGGGGCTCCCCGTTGGTAATGAGCAGTTCTTC
cdr3_aa: CASSLAPGLPVGNEQFF

d_call: NA
j_call: TRBJ2-1
v_call: TRBV12-3/TRBV12-4
clone_size: few
cdr3_nt: TGTGCCAGCAGTTTTAATCTAGTCCGGGAGCAGTTCTTC
cdr3_aa: CASSFNLVREQFF

d_call: NA
j_call: TRBJ2-1
v_call: TRBV27
clone_size: few
cdr3_nt: TGTGCCAGCGGGACTGCTAATTACAATGAGCAGTTCTTC
cdr3_aa: CASGTANYNEQFF

d_call: TRBD2
j_call: TRBJ2-7
v_call: TRBV28
clone_size: medium-sized
cdr3_nt: TGTGCCAGCAGCCAGAGTAGCGGGAGCTGGTACGAGCAGTACTTC
cdr3_aa: CASSQSSGSWYEQYF

d_call: NA
j_call: TRBJ2-5
v_call: TRBV6-5
clone_size: NA
cdr3_nt: TGTGCCAGCAGTAAACGGACAGATATAGAGACCCAGTACTTC
cdr3_aa: CASSKRTDIETQYF

d_call: TRBD2
j_call: TRBJ2-3
v_call: TRBV28
clone_size: few
cdr3_nt: TGTGCCAGCAACATTCCGCCCGGGACTAGCGGGAGGACCACAGATACGCAGTATTTT
cdr3_aa: CASNIPPGTSGRTTDTQYF

d_call: NA
j_call: TRBJ2-7
v_call: TRBV4-3
clone_size: few
cdr3_nt: TGCGCCAGCAGCCAAGATGCAGGGTTCTACGAGCAGTACTTC
cdr3_aa: CASSQDAGFYEQYF

d_call: TRBD2
j_call: TRBJ2-3
v_call: TRBV7-6
clone_size: NA
cdr3_nt: TGTGCCAGCAGCTTAGCGGGAGCGGGAGGGCCTTTAGATACGCAGTATTTT
cdr3_aa: CASSLAGAGGPLDTQYF

d_call: TRBD2
j_call: TRBJ2-2
v_call: TRBV14
clone_size: many
cdr3_nt: TGTGCCAGCAGCCACCCGACTAGCGGCGGGGAGCTGTTTTTT
cdr3_aa: CASSHPTSGGELFF

d_call: TRBD2
j_call: TRBJ2-1
v_call: TRBV7-3
clone_size: NA
cdr3_nt: TGTGCCAGCAGCTTCGGGACTAGCGGGAGTCTTGAGCAGTTCTTC
cdr3_aa: CASSFGTSGSLEQFF

d_call: TRBD2
j_call: TRBJ2-3
v_call: TRBV4-1
clone_size: NA
cdr3_nt: TGCGCCAGCAGCGAAAAAGCGGGGGCAGATACGCAGTATTTT
cdr3_aa: CASSEKAGADTQYF

d_call: TRBD1
j_call: TRBJ2-5
v_call: TRBV7-9
clone_size: many
cdr3_nt: TGTGCCAGCAGCTTTAAGGGAAGCCGACAGGGTAAAATCGAAGAGACCCAGTACTTC
cdr3_aa: CASSFKGSRQGKIEETQYF

d_call: TRBD2
j_call: TRBJ2-1
v_call: TRBV7-9
clone_size: few
cdr3_nt: TGTGCCAGCAGCTTGGGACTAGCGGGAGTGCATGAGCAGTTCTTC
cdr3_aa: CASSLGLAGVHEQFF

d_call: NA
j_call: TRBJ1-1
v_call: TRBV28
clone_size: NA
cdr3_nt: TGTGCCAGCAGTCTCCCGACTAGAGAAGCTTTCTTT
cdr3_aa: CASSLPTREAFF

d_call: NA
j_call: TRBJ2-1
v_call: TRBV6-2/TRBV6-3
clone_size: once
cdr3_nt: TGTGCCACCAAGGACCCTATGTCCTACAATGAGCAGTCCTTC
cdr3_aa: CATKDPMSYNEQSF

d_call: TRBD1
j_call: TRBJ2-5
v_call: TRBV7-9
clone_size: NA
cdr3_nt: TGTGCCAGCAGCATTACAGGGGTGGAGACCCAGTACTTC
cdr3_aa: CASSITGVETQYF

d_call: NA
j_call: TRBJ2-7
v_call: TRBV27
clone_size: NA
cdr3_nt: TGTGCCAGCAGTATATCGGGAGTCCCTTGCTACGAGCAGTACTTC
cdr3_aa: CASSISGVPCYEQYF